The sequence of this T cell receptor beta chain was determined in a study of T-cell memory formation after mild COVID-19. Barcoded TCR alpha and TCR beta cDNA libraries with UMIs came from 5'RACE using constant-segment primers. TCRdb called the 5' RACE reads again in MiXCR, with one record for every CDR3 protein. In the table there are a few hundred thousand distinct CDR3 sequences, 25% to 30% of which are singletons. The V end lost 0 bases, the J end lost 4 bases, and 16 bases lay between the germline ends. The CDR3 has 16 amino acids. Germline V gives CDR1 SGHDT, CDR2 YYEEEE. The sequenced material came from PBMCs or a T cell subset sorted from them (not recorded which). The TCR sequence derives from an adult woman who had mild COVID-19 (a few samples of this study predate the infection). Cell type and time point are not known. This sequence joins TRBV5-6 and TRBJ1-1; tentatively, D is TRBD1 (5 bases). The CDR3 DNA reads as TGTGCCAGCAGCTTGGGGCACGCAGGGTTGGGCACTGAAGCTTTCTTT. Its protein product is CASSLGHAGLGTEAFF.